This TCR beta chain appears in the sequencing data of a study of T cells in tumors and immune-related adverse events. This table comes from immunoSEQ multiplex PCR, and its TCRdb copy is limited to in-frame clones, with some not included. The table shows approximately 2,500 clones, with 83% occurring only once. This CDR3 contains 14 residues. Germline values: CDR1 GTSNPN, CDR2 SVGIG (reference sequence). Trimming left V 3 bases short and J 5 bases short, with 16 bases between. The chain employs TRBV30 and TRBJ2-5; D possibly corresponds to TRBD2 (7 bases). Sequencing was performed on tumor tissue, taken from a patient treated with anti-PD-1 therapy. The TCR was taken from a female donor with metastatic renal cell carcinoma. CDR3 in amino acids: CAWSGGAGVETQYF. The CDR3 DNA sequence: TGTGCCTGGAGCGGGGGCGCGGGAGTTGAGACCCAGTACTTC.